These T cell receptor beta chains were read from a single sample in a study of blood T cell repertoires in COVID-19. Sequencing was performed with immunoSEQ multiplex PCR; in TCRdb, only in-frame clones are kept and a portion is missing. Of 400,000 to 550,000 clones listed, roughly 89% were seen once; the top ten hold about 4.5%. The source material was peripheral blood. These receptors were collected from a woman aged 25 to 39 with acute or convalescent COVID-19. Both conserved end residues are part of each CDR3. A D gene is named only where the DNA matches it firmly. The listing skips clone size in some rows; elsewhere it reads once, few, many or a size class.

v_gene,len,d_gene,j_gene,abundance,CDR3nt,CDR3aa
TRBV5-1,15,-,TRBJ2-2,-,TGCGCCAGCACCTTGAGGACATTGGACACCGGGGAGCTGTTTTTT,CASTLRTLDTGELFF
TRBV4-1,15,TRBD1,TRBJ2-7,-,TGCGCCAGCAGCCAACCCCGGACAGGTTCCTACGAGCAGTACTTC,CASSQPRTGSYEQYF
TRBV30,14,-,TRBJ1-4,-,TGTGCCTGGAGTGGACAGGATTCAAATGAAAAACTGTTTTTT,CAWSGQDSNEKLFF
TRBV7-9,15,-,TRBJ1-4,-,TGTGCCAGCAGCTCTCAGGGGAGTTTCGATGAAAAACTGTTTTTT,CASSSQGSFDEKLFF
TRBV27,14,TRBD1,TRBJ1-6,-,TGTGCCAGCAGTTTGCCAGGGGGCGATTCACCCCTCCACTTT,CASSLPGGDSPLHF
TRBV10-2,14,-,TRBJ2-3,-,TGCGCCAGCAGTGAGTCGATATCACAGACTACGCAGTATTTT,CASSESISQTTQYF
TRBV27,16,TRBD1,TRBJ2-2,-,TGTGCCAGCAGTTCTTACGGGACAGGGATGGCCGGGGAGCTGTTTTTT,CASSSYGTGMAGELFF
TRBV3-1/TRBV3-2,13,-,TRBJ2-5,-,TGTGCCAGCAGCCAAGAGCCAGAAGAGACCCAGTACTTC,CASSQEPEETQYF
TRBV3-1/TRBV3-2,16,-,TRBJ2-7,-,TGTGCCAGCAGCCAAGTGTACAGCCACGTCTGGGACGAGCAGTACTTC,CASSQVYSHVWDEQYF
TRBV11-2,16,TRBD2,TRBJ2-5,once,TGTGCCAGCAGCTTAGGGGGACTAGCGGGGGCCGAGACCCAGTACTTC,CASSLGGLAGAETQYF
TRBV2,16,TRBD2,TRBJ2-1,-,TGTGCCAGCGAACGGGCCAGCGGGGGCTCCTACAATGAGCAGTTCTTC,CASERASGGSYNEQFF
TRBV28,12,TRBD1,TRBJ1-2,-,TGTGCCATTCAGACAGGGAGGATTGGCTACACCTTC,CAIQTGRIGYTF
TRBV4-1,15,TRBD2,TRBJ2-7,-,TGCGCCAGCAGCCAACACGGACTAGGCTCGAACGAGCAGTACTTC,CASSQHGLGSNEQYF
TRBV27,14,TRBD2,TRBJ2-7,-,TGTGCCAGCAGTTCCGGACTAGCGGATTACGAGCAGTACTTC,CASSSGLADYEQYF
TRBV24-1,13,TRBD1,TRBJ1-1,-,TGTGCCACCAGTGATGGGACAGGCGTTGAAGCTTTCTTT,CATSDGTGVEAFF
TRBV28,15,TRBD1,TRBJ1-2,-,TGTGCCAGCAGTTCCACAGGGGGCGCGTCCTATGGCTACACCTTC,CASSSTGGASYGYTF
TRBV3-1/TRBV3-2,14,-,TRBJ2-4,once,TGTGCCAGCAGCCGAGACCTACAGGAAAACATTCAGTACTTC,CASSRDLQENIQYF
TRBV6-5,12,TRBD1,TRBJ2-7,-,TGTGCCAGCAGCAGACAGGGCAGGGAGCAGTACTTC,CASSRQGREQYF
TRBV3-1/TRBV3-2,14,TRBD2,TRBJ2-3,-,TGTGCCAGCAGTTCACTAGCGGGGGAAGATACGCAGTATTTT,CASSSLAGEDTQYF
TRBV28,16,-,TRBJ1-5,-,TGTGCCAGCAGTGAACGTCAGGGGAAGAAACGTCAGCCCCAGCATTTT,CASSERQGKKRQPQHF
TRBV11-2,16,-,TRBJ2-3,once,TGTGCCAGCAGCCTCAGCGGATTTAAACTCACAGATACGCAGTATTTT,CASSLSGFKLTDTQYF
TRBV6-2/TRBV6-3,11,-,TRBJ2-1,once,TGTGCCAGCAGTAGCCCGGGTGAGCAGTTCTTC,CASSSPGEQFF
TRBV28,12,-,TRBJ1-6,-,TGTGCCAGCAGTTTATTAGCCGCACCCCTCCACTTT,CASSLLAAPLHF
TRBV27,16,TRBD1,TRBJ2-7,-,TGTGCCAGCAAAAAGGGGACAGGGGGCCAAAACTACGAGCAGTACTTC,CASKKGTGGQNYEQYF
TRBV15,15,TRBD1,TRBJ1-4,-,TGTGCCACCAGCATAATCAGGGGGTTAGGTGAAAAACTGTTTTTT,CATSIIRGLGEKLFF
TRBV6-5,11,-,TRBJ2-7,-,TGTGCCAGCACCAGGGTCTACGAGCAGTACTTC,CASTRVYEQYF
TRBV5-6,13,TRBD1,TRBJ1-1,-,TGTGCCAGCAGCTTCGACAGGGGGACTGAAGCTTTCTTT,CASSFDRGTEAFF
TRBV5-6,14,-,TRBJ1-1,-,TGTGCCAGCAGCTTGGGGGCGGGGAACACTGAAGCTTTCTTT,CASSLGAGNTEAFF
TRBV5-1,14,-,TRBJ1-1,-,TGCGCCAGCAGATCCGGACAGCCGGGCACTGAAGCTTTCTTT,CASRSGQPGTEAFF
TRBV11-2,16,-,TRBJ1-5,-,TGTGCCAGCAGCTTAGACAGTACAGGTAGCAATCAGCCCCAGCATTTT,CASSLDSTGSNQPQHF
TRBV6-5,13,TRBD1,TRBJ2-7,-,TGTGCCAGCAGTTACGTACAGGGGAGTCAGCAGTACTTC,CASSYVQGSQQYF
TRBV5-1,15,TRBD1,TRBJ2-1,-,TGCGCCAGCAGCGGTGGACAGGGAACATACAATGAGCAGTTCTTC,CASSGGQGTYNEQFF
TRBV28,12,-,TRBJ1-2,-,TGTGCCAGCGGAGACCTCCCCTATGGCTACACCTTC,CASGDLPYGYTF
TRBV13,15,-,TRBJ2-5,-,TGTGCCAGCAGCTTAGCGGGTCATTACCAAGAGACCCAGTACTTC,CASSLAGHYQETQYF
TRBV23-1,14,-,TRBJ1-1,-,TGCGCCAGCAGCCGGGGGGGGCGCATCACTGAAGCTTTCTTT,CASSRGGRITEAFF
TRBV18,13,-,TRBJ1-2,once,TGTGCCAGCTCACCCCCCGCCCGAGATGGCTACACCTTC,CASSPPARDGYTF
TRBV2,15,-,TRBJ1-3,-,TGTGCCAGCAGTATGGGGGGAATCTCTGGAAACACCATATATTTT,CASSMGGISGNTIYF
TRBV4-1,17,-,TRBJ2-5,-,TGCGCCAGCAGCCAACGACAGTTCGTACTAGCAGGGGAGACCCAGTACTTC,CASSQRQFVLAGETQYF
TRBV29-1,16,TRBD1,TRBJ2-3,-,TGCAGCGTTACCGGAGCCTGGACAGGGGGCACAGATACGCAGTATTTT,CSVTGAWTGGTDTQYF
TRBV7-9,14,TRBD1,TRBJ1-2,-,TGTGCCAGCAGCTTGCAGGGGGCGGCCGATGGCTACACCTTC,CASSLQGAADGYTF
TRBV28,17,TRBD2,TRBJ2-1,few,TGTGCCAGCAGTTCCCGACTAGCGGGGTTGACCTACAATGAGCAGTTCTTC,CASSSRLAGLTYNEQFF
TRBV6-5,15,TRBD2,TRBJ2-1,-,TGTGCCAGTACCCCAGGGAGGGGATCCTACAATGAGCAGTTCTTC,CASTPGRGSYNEQFF
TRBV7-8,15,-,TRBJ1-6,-,TGTGCCAGCAGCCCAACGAACAGGAACAATTCACCCCTCCACTTT,CASSPTNRNNSPLHF
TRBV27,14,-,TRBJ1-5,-,TGTGCCAGCAGAATTACAGGGATCAATCAGCCCCAGCATTTT,CASRITGINQPQHF
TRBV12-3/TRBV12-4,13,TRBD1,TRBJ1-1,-,TGTGCCAGCAAAGGACAGGGGCAGGCTGAAGCTTTCTTT,CASKGQGQAEAFF
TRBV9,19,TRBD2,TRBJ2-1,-,TGTGCCAGCAGCGTAGCTCGGACTAGCGGGGCCCTTGGTTTCAATGAGCAGTTCTTC,CASSVARTSGALGFNEQFF
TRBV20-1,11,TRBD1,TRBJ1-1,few,TGCAGTGCCACGGACAGGCGTGAAGCTTTCTTT,CSATDRREAFF
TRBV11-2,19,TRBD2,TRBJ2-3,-,TGTGCCAGCAGCTCTCGACTAGCGGGGGCCCCACCCAACACAGATACGCAGTATTTT,CASSSRLAGAPPNTDTQYF
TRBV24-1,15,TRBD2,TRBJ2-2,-,TGTGCCACCAGTTCGGGGGGGCTAAACACCGGGGAGCTGTTTTTT,CATSSGGLNTGELFF
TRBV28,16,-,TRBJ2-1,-,TGTGCCAGCAGCCGTGACATCCCGAGCTCCTACAATGAGCAGTTCTTC,CASSRDIPSSYNEQFF
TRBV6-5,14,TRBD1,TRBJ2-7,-,TGTGCCAGCAGCGTGAACAGGGGACCCTCCGAGCAGTACTTC,CASSVNRGPSEQYF
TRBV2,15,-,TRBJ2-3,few,TGTGCCAGCAGTCCAAACAGCCGTAGCACAGATACGCAGTATTTT,CASSPNSRSTDTQYF
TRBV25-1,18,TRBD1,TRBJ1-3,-,TGTGCCAGCAGTGAGCTCCTGATGGACAGGGTCTCTGGAAACACCATATATTTT,CASSELLMDRVSGNTIYF
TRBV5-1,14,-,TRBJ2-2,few,TGCGCCAGCAGCTTGTACTCGAACACCGGGGAGCTGTTTTTT,CASSLYSNTGELFF
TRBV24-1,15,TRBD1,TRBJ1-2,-,TGTGCCACCAGTGATGGGGGACAGGCGTTCTATGGCTACACCTTC,CATSDGGQAFYGYTF
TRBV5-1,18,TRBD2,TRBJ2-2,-,TGCGCCAGCAGCTTCACTAGCGGGGGGCCCGATTTTCGAGGGGAGCTGTTTTTT,CASSFTSGGPDFRGELFF